This T cell receptor beta chain was captured by sequencing in a study of cytomegalovirus exposure and HLA in healthy donors. Looking at the study overall: Earlier work reported around 110 million unique TCR beta sequences from about 179 million T cells.

The study ran its PCR with 60 Vbeta and 13 Jbeta primers. The method was immunoSEQ multiplex PCR; TCRdb's version includes in-frame clones alone and lacks a portion of them. The sample lists 100,000 to 150,000 clones, about 79% occurring once. V lost 1 base to trimming and J lost 5 bases, with 19 bases between them. CDR1 and CDR2 (germline): SGDLS, YYNGEE. This CDR3 contains 16 residues. On this clone itself: What it binds is not known.

Study-level points and caveats: Immune exposure information available was restricted to CMV serostatus. Associated with cytomegalovirus, according to the listing, were 150 to 200 TCR beta chains. Several of the most significant clusters appeared linked to common viral pathogens, based on a later analysis.

V and J are TRBV9 and TRBJ2-7; perhaps TRBD2 as D (5 bases). The receptor was derived from a woman under 30 in good health and CMV-seropositive. The sample was PBMCs. The CDR3 loop reads CASSVSSREGGDEQYF. CDR3 in DNA: TGTGCCAGCAGCGTATCGTCGCGAGAGGGTGGCGACGAGCAGTACTTC.